This TCR beta chain is drawn from a study of OX40 agonist ivuxolimab in advanced cancers. TCRdb's table, derived via immunoSEQ multiplex PCR, lists solely in-frame clones and lacks some. The sample records fewer than 90,000 clones, 91% being singletons. Germline V gene lookup returns CDR1 MNHEY and CDR2 SVGAGI. The CDR3 is made up of 15 amino acids. With V trimmed by 8 bases and J by 4 bases, 12 bases remained unmatched. The sequence derives from an adult with an advanced solid tumor such as melanoma, head and neck, liver or kidney cancer. V usage is TRBV6-5 and J usage is TRBJ2-7; 9 nucleotides match TRBD2. The starting material was CD4+ or CD8+ T cells sorted from blood, obtained in a trial of the OX40 agonist ivuxolimab. The CDR3 here is CASHFSGGASYEQYF. CDR3 nucleotides: TGTGCCAGCCATTTTAGCGGGGGAGCTTCTTACGAGCAGTACTTC.